This is a list of T cell receptor beta chains from one sample in a study of PD-L1 blockade in urothelial cancer. Profiled with immunoSEQ multiplex PCR; TCRdb holds only in-frame clones, not every one. This sample has 120,000 or so clones; about 82% occur once, and the top ten carry roughly 2.3%. This specimen was PBMCs, taken around atezolizumab (anti-PD-L1) treatment. These receptors originate from a man aged 45-60 years with urothelial cancer. CDR3s include the opening cysteine and the closing phenylalanine or tryptophan. D genes are given only for firm matches. Not every row has a clone size; where given, it reads once, few, many or a size class.

D,size,V,J,DNA,CDR3
.,few,TRBV5-1,TRBJ1-1,TGCGCCAGCTCCATGGAGGGGCGGGGGAACACTGAAGCTTTCTTT,CASSMEGRGNTEAFF
TRBD1,few,TRBV6-5,TRBJ1-5,TGTGCCAGCAGTTACGCAGGGGGTCAGCCCCAGCATTTT,CASSYAGGQPQHF
.,.,TRBV6-1,TRBJ1-2,TGTGCCAGCAGAAAGGAGCTCTACGGCTACACCTTC,CASRKELYGYTF
TRBD1,.,TRBV18,TRBJ1-5,TGTGCCAGCTCACCGGACAGGATATATAGCAATCAGCCCCAGCATTTT,CASSPDRIYSNQPQHF
TRBD2,.,TRBV28,TRBJ2-7,TGTGCCAGCAGCTACGGGACTAGCCGGAGCTACGAGCAGTACTTC,CASSYGTSRSYEQYF
.,.,TRBV28,TRBJ1-3,TGTGCCAGCAGTTTACCCTTGACAGCTGGAAACACCATATATTTT,CASSLPLTAGNTIYF
.,.,TRBV5-4,TRBJ2-2,TGTGCCAGCAGCTTGGCCTCGCAGGGGACGCTTACCGGGGAGCTGTTTTTT,CASSLASQGTLTGELFF
.,.,TRBV9,TRBJ2-3,TGTGCCAGCAGCGTAGCTACCGACTTCGGGACAGATACGCAGTATTTT,CASSVATDFGTDTQYF
TRBD1,few,TRBV2,TRBJ1-6,TGTGCCAGCACCGTCGAGGACAGGGGAACCTCACCCCTCCACTTT,CASTVEDRGTSPLHF
.,.,TRBV7-2,TRBJ1-2,TGTGCCAGCAGCTTCGACAGGCGGGGCTACACCTTC,CASSFDRRGYTF
TRBD1,.,TRBV5-4,TRBJ2-7,TGTGCCAGCAGCAAAGGACAGGGACGTTCAGGCGAGCAGTACTTC,CASSKGQGRSGEQYF
TRBD1,.,TRBV28,TRBJ1-2,TGTGCCAGCAGCAACCCGTCCGGGACAGGGGGTGGCTACACCTTC,CASSNPSGTGGGYTF
TRBD2,.,TRBV2,TRBJ2-7,TGTGCCAGCAGTGAATACGTCGGTTTAGCGGGAGGGATGGAGCAGTACTTC,CASSEYVGLAGGMEQYF
TRBD2,few,TRBV4-1,TRBJ2-1,TGCGCCAGCAGCCAAGATTTGCGGACTAGCGGCTACAATGAGCAGTTCTTC,CASSQDLRTSGYNEQFF
.,.,TRBV30,TRBJ1-2,TGTGCCTGGAATCCAGGAAACTATGGCTACACCTTC,CAWNPGNYGYTF
TRBD2,once,TRBV7-9,TRBJ2-7,TGTGCCAGCAGCTTAGACGGGAGGGGCGACGAGCAGTACTTC,CASSLDGRGDEQYF
TRBD1,once,TRBV19,TRBJ1-2,TGTGCCAGTAGTGCGACAGGGCGCGTCTATGGCTACACCTTC,CASSATGRVYGYTF
TRBD1,.,TRBV7-3,TRBJ1-6,TGTGCCAGCAGCTTACGCCGACAGGGAGGTAATTCACCCCTCCACTTT,CASSLRRQGGNSPLHF
TRBD2,.,TRBV11-3,TRBJ2-3,TGTGCCAGCAGCCTCCCCGATCCGGGACTAGCGGGACCGACAGATACGCAGTATTTT,CASSLPDPGLAGPTDTQYF
TRBD1,.,TRBV19,TRBJ2-2,TGTGCCAGTAGTTCTTCGGGACAGCGCGCCGGGGAGCTGTTTTTT,CASSSSGQRAGELFF
TRBD1,.,TRBV9,TRBJ2-3,TGTGCCAGCAGCGGACCAGGGGGCGCAAGCACAGATACGCAGTATTTT,CASSGPGGASTDTQYF
TRBD2,.,TRBV7-3,TRBJ2-2,TGTGCCAGCAGCTTAAGGGCTCTAGCGGGAGCCACCGGGGAGCTGTTTTTT,CASSLRALAGATGELFF